This TCR beta chain was observed in a study of radiation and T cells in renal cell carcinoma. Only in-frame clones appear in the TCRdb table, and some are missing; sequencing was by immunoSEQ multiplex PCR. The sample gives about 130,000 clones, around 89% of which show up once; approximately 6% is in the top ten. Time point described: blood 2 weeks post-SBRT. Treatment described: 15 Gy SBRT to primary tumor, nephrectomy 4 weeks later. Clear cell pathology was present in this patient's renal cell carcinoma. This sample comprised blood, obtained from a patient whose treatment included radiotherapy and nephrectomy. The sequence was obtained from a woman between 65 and 79 years old with renal cell carcinoma.

The CDR3 DNA sequence: TGTGCCAGCAGTGAAGCCATGACCGGAGATTATGGCTACACCTTC. Protein product: CASSEAMTGDYGYTF. This rearrangement joins TRBV2 to TRBJ1-2, with no clear D. The length of the CDR3 is 15 residues. Trimming took off 0 bases at V and 5 bases at J, with 13 bases between the two ends. The germline gives CDR1 SNHLY, CDR2 FYNNEI.